A selection of T cell receptor beta chains follows, all from one sample in a study of blood T cell repertoires in COVID-19. Generated by immunoSEQ multiplex PCR, the TCRdb table keeps only in-frame clones and is missing some. The data hold roughly 130,000 clones, with over 85% observed a single time. The specimen sequenced was peripheral blood. The receptors here all came from a man aged 55 to 70 with COVID-19, enrolled during active disease. Both conserved end residues are part of each CDR3. D genes are given only for firm matches. Clone sizes are given selectively: once, few, many, or a class where the clone is expanded.

TRBV3-1/TRBV3-2	once	-	TRBJ2-2	16	TGTGCCAGCAGCCAAGAAGTCCAGGAAAACACCGGGGAGCTGTTTTTT	CASSQEVQENTGELFF
TRBV15	-	-	TRBJ1-1	13	TGTGCCACCACACTCGACAGACACACTGAAGCTTTCTTT	CATTLDRHTEAFF
TRBV29-1	-	TRBD2	TRBJ2-5	13	TGCAGCGGGGCGAGGGGCGGGGGAGAGACCCAGTACTTC	CSGARGGGETQYF
TRBV9	-	TRBD1	TRBJ2-7	16	TGTGCCAGCGGACCCTGGGACAGCTCTGAACCCTACGAGCAGTACTTC	CASGPWDSSEPYEQYF
TRBV5-6	few	-	TRBJ1-2	15	TGTGCCAGCAGCTCTCCTGACGGACGGGGGTATGGCTACACCTTC	CASSSPDGRGYGYTF
TRBV6-5	-	TRBD2	TRBJ2-1	13	TGTGCCAGTCAGCGGGAGGGTTACAATGAGCAGTTCTTC	CASQREGYNEQFF
TRBV5-1	-	-	TRBJ2-7	15	TGCGCCAGCAGCTTGCGGGCAGGGCAGTGGTACGAGCAGTACTTC	CASSLRAGQWYEQYF
TRBV11-3	-	TRBD1	TRBJ2-1	14	TGTGCCAGCAGCCCCCGGACAGGGACGAATGAGCAGTTCTTC	CASSPRTGTNEQFF
TRBV28	once	TRBD1	TRBJ2-7	14	TGTGCCAGCAGTGGGAGGACAGGGTACTACGAGCAGTACTTC	CASSGRTGYYEQYF
TRBV2	-	TRBD1	TRBJ1-4	14	TGTGCCAGCAGACTGGACAGGGCCGAGGAAAAACTGTTTTTT	CASRLDRAEEKLFF
TRBV6-5	-	-	TRBJ1-5	15	TGTGCCAGCAACGACGGGGGAGGGGGGCCTCAGCCCCAGCATTTT	CASNDGGGGPQPQHF
TRBV19	-	-	TRBJ1-1	16	TGTGCCAGTAGGGGGGGGTTGGGACACCAGAACACTGAAGCTTTCTTT	CASRGGLGHQNTEAFF
TRBV30	once	TRBD2	TRBJ2-3	15	TGTGCCTGGAGATGGACTAGCGAGATAACAGATACGCAGTATTTT	CAWRWTSEITDTQYF
TRBV19	-	TRBD2	TRBJ2-1	19	TGTGCCACCCACTTCAAGGGGATTAGCGGGATTCGGTCGGGCAATGAGCAGTTCTTC	CATHFKGISGIRSGNEQFF
TRBV9	-	TRBD2	TRBJ2-2	16	TGTGCCAGCAGCGTAGTAGAGGGAGGGGACACCGGGGAGCTGTTTTTT	CASSVVEGGDTGELFF
TRBV29-1	-	TRBD1	TRBJ1-2	14	TGCAGCGTTGAAGGGGCCGACAGGGGCTATGGCTACACCTTC	CSVEGADRGYGYTF
TRBV2	-	-	TRBJ1-5	13	TGTGCCACCAGGGCAGCGTCGAATCAGCCCCAGCATTTT	CATRAASNQPQHF
TRBV18	-	-	TRBJ2-5	17	TGTGCCAGCTCACCACCGTCCCTAACAGGGTTGCAAGAGACCCAGTACTTC	CASSPPSLTGLQETQYF
TRBV6-5	-	-	TRBJ1-4	16	TGTGCCAGCAGTTATAGGAGGGTTCAGACTAATGAAAAACTGTTTTTT	CASSYRRVQTNEKLFF
TRBV6-4	-	-	TRBJ2-3	13	TGTGCCAGCAGTGGAGGAGACGCGGATACGCAGTATTTT	CASSGGDADTQYF
TRBV5-5	-	TRBD1	TRBJ1-2	13	TGTGCCAGCAGCGGGGACAGGTTCGATGGCTACACCTTC	CASSGDRFDGYTF
TRBV5-1	-	-	TRBJ2-1	12	TGCGCCAGCAGCTTGGATAACGGTGAGCAGTTCTTC	CASSLDNGEQFF
TRBV7-2	-	-	TRBJ2-1	16	TGTGCCAGCAGCTTAGGTCCGCTAGCGAATTACAATGAGCAGTTCTTC	CASSLGPLANYNEQFF
TRBV19	-	-	TRBJ1-3	18	TGTGCCAGTAGTCCTCCAATTGACAGCGCGAGCTCTGGAAACACCATATATTTT	CASSPPIDSASSGNTIYF
TRBV6-5	once	-	TRBJ1-2	14	TGTGCCAGCAGTCGAGAGGGAGAAGGGTATGGCTACACCTTC	CASSREGEGYGYTF
TRBV15	-	-	TRBJ2-3	17	TGTGCCACCAGCAGAGATCTAGTAGGACAGAGCACAGATACGCAGTATTTT	CATSRDLVGQSTDTQYF
TRBV11-3	-	-	TRBJ2-3	13	TGTGCCAGCAGCTTAGAGGACTCAGATACGCAGTATTTT	CASSLEDSDTQYF
TRBV10-3	-	TRBD2	TRBJ2-1	17	TGTGCCATCAGTGTTGGGACTAGCGGGAGTTTAGACAATGAGCAGTTCTTC	CAISVGTSGSLDNEQFF
TRBV7-2	-	-	TRBJ1-2	13	TGTGCCAGCAGCTTAGGACAGTTCTATGGCTACACCTTC	CASSLGQFYGYTF
TRBV14	-	-	TRBJ1-2	13	TGTGCCAGCAGCCAAACAGTAAACTATGGCTACACCTTC	CASSQTVNYGYTF
TRBV6-5	-	TRBD2	TRBJ2-5	14	TGTGCCAGCAGACCTAGCGGGAGTCGAGAGACCCAGTACTTC	CASRPSGSRETQYF
TRBV28	few	TRBD1	TRBJ2-7	18	TGTGCCAGCAGTCCCGACTTTCACGACAGGGGAAAGAACCCCGAGCAGTACTTC	CASSPDFHDRGKNPEQYF
TRBV5-1	few	TRBD1	TRBJ1-4	12	TGCGCCAGCAGCCCTCAGGGGGAAAGGCTGTTTTTT	CASSPQGERLFF
TRBV5-1	-	TRBD2	TRBJ2-1	17	TGCGCCAGCAGCTTAACGGCCACAACTAGCGCCCACAATGAGCAGTTCTTC	CASSLTATTSAHNEQFF
TRBV11-2	-	TRBD1	TRBJ1-2	13	TGTGCCAGCAGACGGACAGGGGTCTATGGCTACACCTTC	CASRRTGVYGYTF
TRBV7-2	-	TRBD1	TRBJ2-4	14	TGTGCCAGCAGCTTGTCGGGACAGAAAAACATTCAGTACTTC	CASSLSGQKNIQYF
TRBV4-1	-	-	TRBJ2-1	14	TGCGCCAGCAGCCATGCCGGGGGTGGGAATGAGCAGTTCTTC	CASSHAGGGNEQFF
TRBV3-1/TRBV3-2	-	-	TRBJ2-7	16	TGTGCCAGCAGCCAAGCTGGGGGCAACCTTCCATACGAGCAGTACTTC	CASSQAGGNLPYEQYF
TRBV5-1	-	TRBD2	TRBJ2-7	14	TGCGCCAGCAGCTTCGCGGGAGGGCCCTACGAGCAGTACTTC	CASSFAGGPYEQYF
TRBV11-2	-	-	TRBJ1-6	13	TGTGCCAGCGGGGAGGGCTATAATTCACCCCTCCACTTT	CASGEGYNSPLHF
TRBV28	-	TRBD2	TRBJ2-7	13	TGTGCCAGCAGTTTCTGGACTAGCAACGAGCAGTACTTC	CASSFWTSNEQYF
TRBV3-1/TRBV3-2	-	-	TRBJ2-7	16	TGTGCCAGCAGCCTCGGGGGACCGGGAGTCTCCTACGAGCAGTACTTC	CASSLGGPGVSYEQYF